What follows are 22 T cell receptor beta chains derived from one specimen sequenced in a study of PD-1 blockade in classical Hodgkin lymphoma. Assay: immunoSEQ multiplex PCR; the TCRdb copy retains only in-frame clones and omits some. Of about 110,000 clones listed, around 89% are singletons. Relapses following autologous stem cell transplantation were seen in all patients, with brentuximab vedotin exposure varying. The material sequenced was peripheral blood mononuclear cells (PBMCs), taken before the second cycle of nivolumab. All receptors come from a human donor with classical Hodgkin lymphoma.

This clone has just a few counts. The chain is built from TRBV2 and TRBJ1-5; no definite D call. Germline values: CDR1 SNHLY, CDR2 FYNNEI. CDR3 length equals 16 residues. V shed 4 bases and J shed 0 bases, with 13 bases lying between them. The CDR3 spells CASSVRYKSSNQPQHF. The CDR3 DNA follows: TGTGCCAGCAGTGTTCGTTACAAGTCTAGCAATCAGCCCCAGCATTTT.

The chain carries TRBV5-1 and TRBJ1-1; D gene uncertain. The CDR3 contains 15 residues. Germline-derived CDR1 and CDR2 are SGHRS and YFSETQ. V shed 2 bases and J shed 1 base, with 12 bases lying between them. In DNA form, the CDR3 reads TGCGCCAGCAGCTTTAACACCGACCCGAACACTGAAGCTTTCTTT. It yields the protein CASSFNTDPNTEAFF. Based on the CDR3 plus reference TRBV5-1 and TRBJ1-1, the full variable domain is KAGVTQTPRYLIKTRGQQVTLSCSPISGHRSVSWYQQTPGQGLQFLFEYFSETQRNKGNFPGRFSGRQFSNSRSEMNVSTLELGDSALYLCASSFNTDPNTEAFFGQGTRLTVV.

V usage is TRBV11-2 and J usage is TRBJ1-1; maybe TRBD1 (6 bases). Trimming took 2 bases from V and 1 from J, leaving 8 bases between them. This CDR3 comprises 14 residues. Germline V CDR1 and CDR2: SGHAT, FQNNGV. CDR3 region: CASSLQTGNTEAFF. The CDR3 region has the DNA TGTGCCAGCAGCTTACAGACAGGGAACACTGAAGCTTTCTTT.

Here the CDR3 DNA reads TGCGCCAGCAGCTTGGCTGAAGATGAGCAGTTCTTC. It translates to CASSLAEDEQFF. The V call is TRBV5-1, the J call TRBJ2-1; D gene ambiguous. The V end was cut by 0 bases, the J end by 8 bases, with 6 bases between. The CDR3 spans 12 residues. Germline values: CDR1 SGHRS, CDR2 YFSETQ.

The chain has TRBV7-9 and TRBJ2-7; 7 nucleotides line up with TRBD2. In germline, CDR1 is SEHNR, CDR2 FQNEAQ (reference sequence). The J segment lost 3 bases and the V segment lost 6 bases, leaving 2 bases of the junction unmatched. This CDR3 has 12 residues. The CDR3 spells CASRAGYYEQYF. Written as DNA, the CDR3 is TGTGCCAGCAGAGCGGGGTACTACGAGCAGTACTTC. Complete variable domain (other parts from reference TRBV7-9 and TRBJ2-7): DTGVSQNPRHKITKRGQNVTFRCDPISEHNRLYWYRQTLGQGPEFLTYFQNEAQLEKSRLLSDRFSAERPKGSFSTLEIQRTEQGDSAMYLCASRAGYYEQYFGPGTRLTVT.

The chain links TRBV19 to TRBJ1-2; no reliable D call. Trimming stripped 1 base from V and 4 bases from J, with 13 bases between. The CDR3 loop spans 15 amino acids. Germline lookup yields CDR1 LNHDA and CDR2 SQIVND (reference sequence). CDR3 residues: CASSIAPEVPYGYTF. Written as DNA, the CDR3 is TGTGCCAGTAGTATAGCTCCAGAGGTGCCCTATGGCTACACCTTC.

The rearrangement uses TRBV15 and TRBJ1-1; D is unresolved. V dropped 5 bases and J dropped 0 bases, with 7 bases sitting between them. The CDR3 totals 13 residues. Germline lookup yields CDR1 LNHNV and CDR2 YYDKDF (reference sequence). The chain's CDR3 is CATSGIMNTEAFF. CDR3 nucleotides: TGTGCCACCAGCGGGATCATGAACACTGAAGCTTTCTTT.

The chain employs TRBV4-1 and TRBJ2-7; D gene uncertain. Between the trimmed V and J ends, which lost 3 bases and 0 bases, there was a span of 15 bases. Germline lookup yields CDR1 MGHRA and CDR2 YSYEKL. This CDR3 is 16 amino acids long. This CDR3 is CASSQGRLMSSYEQYF. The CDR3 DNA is TGCGCCAGCAGCCAGGGCCGACTTATGAGCTCCTACGAGCAGTACTTC.

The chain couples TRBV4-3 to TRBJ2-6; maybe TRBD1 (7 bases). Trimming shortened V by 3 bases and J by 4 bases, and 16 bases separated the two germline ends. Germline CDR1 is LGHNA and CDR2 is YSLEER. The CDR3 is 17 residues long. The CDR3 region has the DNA TGCGCCAGCAGCCACCTCGCGGGGACAGCCGGGGCCAACGTCCTGACTTTC. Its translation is CASSHLAGTAGANVLTF.

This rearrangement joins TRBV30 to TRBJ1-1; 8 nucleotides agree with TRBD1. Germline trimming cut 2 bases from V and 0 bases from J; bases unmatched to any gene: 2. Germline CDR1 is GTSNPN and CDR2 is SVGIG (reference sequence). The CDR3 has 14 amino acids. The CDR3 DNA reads TGTGCCTGGAGTCCAGGGGGCCTGAACACTGAAGCTTTCTTT. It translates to CAWSPGGLNTEAFF.

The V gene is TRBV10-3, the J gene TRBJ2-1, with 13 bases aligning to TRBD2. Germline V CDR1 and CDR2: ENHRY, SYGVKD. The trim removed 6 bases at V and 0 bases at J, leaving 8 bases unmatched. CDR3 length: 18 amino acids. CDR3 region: CAIRSGTSGKSSYNEQFF. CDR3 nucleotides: TGTGCCATCAGATCCGGGACTAGCGGGAAGAGCTCCTACAATGAGCAGTTCTTC.

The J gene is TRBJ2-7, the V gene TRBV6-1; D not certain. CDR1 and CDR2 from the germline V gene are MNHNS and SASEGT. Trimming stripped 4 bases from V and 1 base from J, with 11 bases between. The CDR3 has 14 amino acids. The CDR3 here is CASSVGRGSYEQYF. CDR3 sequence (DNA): TGTGCCAGCAGTGTGGGCAGAGGTTCCTACGAGCAGTACTTC.

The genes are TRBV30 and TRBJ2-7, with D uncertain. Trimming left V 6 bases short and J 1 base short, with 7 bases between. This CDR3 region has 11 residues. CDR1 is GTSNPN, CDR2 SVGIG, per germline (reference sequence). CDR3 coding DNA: TGTGCCTGTGACGGATCCTACGAGCAGTACTTC. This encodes CACDGSYEQYF.

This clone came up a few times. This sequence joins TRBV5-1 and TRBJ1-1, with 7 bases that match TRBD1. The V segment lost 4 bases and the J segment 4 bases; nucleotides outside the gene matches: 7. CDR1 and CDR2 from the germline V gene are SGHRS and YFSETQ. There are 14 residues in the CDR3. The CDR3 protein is CASSPRQGITEAFF. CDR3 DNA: TGCGCCAGCAGCCCGAGACAGGGAATCACTGAAGCTTTCTTT.

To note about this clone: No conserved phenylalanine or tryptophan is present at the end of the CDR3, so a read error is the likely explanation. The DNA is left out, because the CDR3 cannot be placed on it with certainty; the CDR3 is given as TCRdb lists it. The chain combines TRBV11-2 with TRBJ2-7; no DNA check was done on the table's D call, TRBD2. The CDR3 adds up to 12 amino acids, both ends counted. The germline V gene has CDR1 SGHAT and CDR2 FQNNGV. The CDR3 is CASSPTLGLWHL.

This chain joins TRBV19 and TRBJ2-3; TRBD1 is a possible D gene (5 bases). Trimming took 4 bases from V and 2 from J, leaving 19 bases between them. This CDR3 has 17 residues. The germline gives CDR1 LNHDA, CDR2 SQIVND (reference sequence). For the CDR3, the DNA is TGTGCCAGTAGTACCCTCAAGGGGCGCAGGTTCACAGATACGCAGTATTTT. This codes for CASSTLKGRRFTDTQYF.

In DNA form, the CDR3 reads TGTGCCAGCAGCAAGGGACAAATGTACATGAACACTGAAGCTTTCTTT. As protein: CASSKGQMYMNTEAFF. The V gene is TRBV13, the J gene TRBJ1-1; perhaps TRBD1 as D (6 bases). The CDR3 sequence is 16 residues long. The V gene lost 5 bases and the J gene lost 0 bases, with 16 bases spanning the gap. Germline CDR1 PRHDT, CDR2 FYEKMQ (reference sequence).

The DNA for the CDR3 is TGTGCCAGCTCACCGTCGGGGGCCCGCGAAAAACTGTTTTTT. This encodes CASSPSGAREKLFF. The chain has TRBV18 and TRBJ1-4; TRBD1 might be the D (6 bases). Germline CDR1 reads KGHSH; CDR2 reads LQKENI. Trimming left V 3 bases short and J 8 bases short, with 13 bases between. This CDR3 is built from 14 residues.

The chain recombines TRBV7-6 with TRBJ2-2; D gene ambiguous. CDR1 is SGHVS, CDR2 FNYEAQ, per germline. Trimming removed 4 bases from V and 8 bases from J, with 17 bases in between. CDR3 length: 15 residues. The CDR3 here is CASSSSALLFGELFF. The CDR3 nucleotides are TGTGCCAGCAGCTCCTCGGCCCTCCTATTTGGGGAGCTGTTTTTT.

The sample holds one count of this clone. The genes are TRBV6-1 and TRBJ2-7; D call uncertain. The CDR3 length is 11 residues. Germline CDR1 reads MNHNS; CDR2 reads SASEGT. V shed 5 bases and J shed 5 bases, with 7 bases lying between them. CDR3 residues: CASSLGNEQYF. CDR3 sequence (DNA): TGTGCCAGCAGTCTTGGAAACGAGCAGTACTTC.

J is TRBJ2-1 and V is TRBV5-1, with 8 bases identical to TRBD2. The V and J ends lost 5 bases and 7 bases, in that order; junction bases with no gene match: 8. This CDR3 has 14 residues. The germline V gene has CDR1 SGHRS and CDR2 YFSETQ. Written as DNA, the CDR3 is TGCGCCAGCAGGGTAATGACTAGCGCGAATGAGCAGTTCTTC. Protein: CASRVMTSANEQFF.

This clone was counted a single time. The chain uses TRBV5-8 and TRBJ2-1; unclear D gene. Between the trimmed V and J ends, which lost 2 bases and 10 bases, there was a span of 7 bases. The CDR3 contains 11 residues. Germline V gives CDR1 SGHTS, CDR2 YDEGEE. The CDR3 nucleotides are TGTGCCAGCAGCTTTACTGGAGAGCAGTTCTTC. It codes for CASSFTGEQFF.